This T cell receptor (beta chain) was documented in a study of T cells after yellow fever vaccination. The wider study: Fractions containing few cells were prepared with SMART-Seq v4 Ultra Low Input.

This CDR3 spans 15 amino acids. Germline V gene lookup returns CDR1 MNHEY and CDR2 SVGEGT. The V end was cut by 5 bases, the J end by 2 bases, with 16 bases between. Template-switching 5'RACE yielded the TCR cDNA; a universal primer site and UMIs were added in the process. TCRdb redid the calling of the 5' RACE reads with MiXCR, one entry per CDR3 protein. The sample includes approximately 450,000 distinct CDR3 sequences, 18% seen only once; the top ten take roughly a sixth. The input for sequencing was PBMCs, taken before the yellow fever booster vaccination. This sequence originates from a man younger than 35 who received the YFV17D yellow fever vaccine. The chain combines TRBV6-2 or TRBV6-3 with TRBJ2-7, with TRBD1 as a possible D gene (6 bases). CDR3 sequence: CASSPTTGGPYEQYF. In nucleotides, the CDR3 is TGTGCCAGCAGTCCTACAACTGGGGGCCCCTACGAGCAGTACTTC.